The entry below describes one TCR beta chain. Its antigen is unknown. Trimming removed 6 bases from V and 5 bases from J, with 17 bases in between. The CDR3 has 14 residues. These data originate in a study of CD8 T cells in ankylosing spondylitis. Study-wide results and limits: Ankylosing spondylitis blood seemed to carry a telltale TCR beta motif made of under ten highly homologous variants. Earlier literature documents some of the motif variants in reactive arthritis synovial fluid and blood.

Making the TCR beta libraries involved quantitative 5'-RACE with molecular barcodes. TCRdb reanalysed the 5' RACE reads using MiXCR and keeps one entry per CDR3 protein. The repertoire holds roughly 670,000 distinct CDR3 sequences, with under 20% as singletons. The source material was blood, either unsorted or a sorted T cell fraction (not recorded which). This receptor was identified in a male donor with ankylosing spondylitis. The chain is built from TRBV12-3 or TRBV12-4 and TRBJ2-7; possibly TRBD2 for D (5 bases). CDR3 in DNA: TGTGCCAGCAGCCCGGCAGGAGGTGACCACGAGCAGTACTTC. It translates to CASSPAGGDHEQYF.